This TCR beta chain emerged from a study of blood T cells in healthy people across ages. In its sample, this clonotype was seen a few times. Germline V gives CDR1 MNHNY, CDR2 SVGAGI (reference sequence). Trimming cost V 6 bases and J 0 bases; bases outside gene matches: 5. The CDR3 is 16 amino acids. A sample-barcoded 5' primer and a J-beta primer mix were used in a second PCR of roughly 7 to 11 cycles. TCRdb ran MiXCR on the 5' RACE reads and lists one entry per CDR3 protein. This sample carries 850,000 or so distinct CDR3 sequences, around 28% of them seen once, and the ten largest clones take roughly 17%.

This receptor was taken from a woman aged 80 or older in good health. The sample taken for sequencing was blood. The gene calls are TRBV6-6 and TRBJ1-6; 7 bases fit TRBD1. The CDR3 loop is CASSGTANSYNSPLHF. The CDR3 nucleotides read TGTGCCAGCAGCGGGACAGCAAACTCCTATAATTCACCCCTCCACTTT.